Following are 14 T cell receptor beta chains from one sample sequenced in a study of brain metastases from non-small cell lung cancer. Sequencing used immunoSEQ multiplex PCR; TCRdb keeps in-frame clones, though not all of them. The sample lists 14,000 to 15,000 clones, about four fifths occurring once. Material for sequencing was primary lung tumor tissue. These receptors originate from a donor aged 40 or older with non-small cell lung cancer.

This clone came up once. The chain uses TRBV25-1 and TRBJ2-2; weak D call: TRBD1 (6 bases). Germline-derived CDR1 and CDR2 are MGHDK and SYGVNS. The V end lost 5 bases, the J end lost 4 bases, and 8 bases lay between the germline ends. There are 13 residues in the CDR3. CDR3 nucleotide sequence: TGTGCCAGCAGTTGGGGGCCCACCGGGGAGCTGTTTTTT. Encoded protein: CASSWGPTGELFF.

The chain is built from TRBV4-3 and TRBJ2-1, with 12 bases fitting TRBD2. Losses at the gene ends were 1 base for V and 7 bases for J; bases not matched to a gene: 5. Germline CDR1 and CDR2: LGHNA and YSLEER. This CDR3 has 16 residues. The CDR3 coding sequence is TGCGCCAGCAGCCAAGGTTCTAGCGGGGGGGCGAATGAGCAGTTCTTC. This gives the protein CASSQGSSGGANEQFF.

The chain couples TRBV29-1 to TRBJ1-1; D is unresolved. The CDR3 covers 12 residues. V lost 6 bases and J lost 0, with 8 bases in between. Germline CDR1 SQVTM, CDR2 ANQGSEA. CDR3 sequence (DNA): TGCAGCGTAAGAACGGTGAACACTGAAGCTTTCTTT. It specifies CSVRTVNTEAFF.

This chain uses TRBV2 with TRBJ2-7; TRBD1 might be the D (6 bases). CDR3 length: 13 amino acids. V lost 6 bases and J 6 bases, leaving 15 bases between the germline ends. Germline-derived CDR1 and CDR2 are SNHLY and FYNNEI. CDR3 protein: CASRRNREGEQYF. The CDR3 DNA is TGTGCCAGCAGAAGGAACAGGGAAGGCGAGCAGTACTTC.

The chain links TRBV30 to TRBJ1-1; D is uncertain. The CDR3 length is 14 residues. CDR1 GTSNPN and CDR2 SVGIG come from the germline V gene (reference sequence). V shed 5 bases and J shed 8 bases, with 21 bases lying between them. The DNA for the CDR3 is TGTGCCTGGTTGCCCCCCGGCAGCCTCGAAGAAGCTTTCTTT. Amino acids: CAWLPPGSLEEAFF.

This clone showed up just once. The V call is TRBV2, the J call TRBJ1-2; 10 nucleotides line up with TRBD1. CDR3 length equals 15 residues. Per the germline V gene, CDR1 is SNHLY and CDR2 is FYNNEI. V shed 2 bases and J 3 bases; nucleotides not matched to a gene: 3. For the CDR3, the DNA is TGTGCCAGCAGTGAACCGGGACAGGGGTACTATGGCTACACCTTC. It is translated as CASSEPGQGYYGYTF.

The chain couples TRBV5-4 to TRBJ2-2; possibly TRBD1 for D (6 bases). This CDR3 has 15 residues. Trimming took 0 bases from V and 7 from J, leaving 13 bases between them. CDR1 is SGHNT, CDR2 YYREEE, per germline (reference sequence). CDR3 sequence reads: CASSLEQGYGGELFF. The CDR3 DNA sequence: TGTGCCAGCAGCTTGGAACAGGGATATGGCGGGGAGCTGTTTTTT.

The chain links TRBV14 to TRBJ1-1; D unclear. This CDR3 region has 13 residues. Germline CDR1 and CDR2: SGHDN and FVKESK. V lost 0 bases and J 4 bases, leaving 6 bases between the germline ends. CDR3 loop: CASSQDPGTEAFF. CDR3 nucleotide sequence: TGTGCCAGCAGCCAAGATCCGGGCACTGAAGCTTTCTTT.

The rearrangement joins TRBV27 to TRBJ2-1; 9 bases align to TRBD1. CDR3 length equals 18 residues. With V trimmed by 0 bases and J by 4 bases, 10 bases remained unmatched. Per germline, CDR1 MNHEY and CDR2 SMNVEV (reference sequence). CDR3 region: CASSLSPGQGTRYNEQFF. Here the CDR3 DNA reads TGTGCCAGCAGTTTATCCCCCGGACAGGGGACGCGTTACAATGAGCAGTTCTTC.

This sequence joins TRBV4-3 and TRBJ2-1; D could derive from TRBD1 or TRBD2 (5 bases each). The CDR3 sequence is 13 residues long. Germline V lookup: CDR1 LGHNA, CDR2 YSLEER. The V and J ends lost 3 bases and 8 bases respectively, with 11 bases between them. CDR3 in DNA: TGCGCCAGCAGCCAGCCCGGGGCAGATGAGCAGTTCTTC. Protein: CASSQPGADEQFF.

The gene calls are TRBV21-1 and TRBJ1-5; the table assigns TRBD1, which was not confirmed against the DNA. TRBV21-1 has pseudogene status. This CDR3 is built from 15 residues. CDR3 nucleotide sequence: TGTGCCAGCAGCAACTCGACAGGGGGAGGTCAGCCCCAGCATTTT. Protein: CASSNSTGGGQPQHF.

The rearrangement links TRBV7-9 to TRBJ2-5; 11 nucleotides line up with TRBD2. The V gene's germline CDR1 is SEHNR and CDR2 FQNEAQ (reference sequence). V lost 1 base to trimming and J lost 2 bases; unmatched junction nucleotides: 3. The CDR3 totals 16 residues. The CDR3 is CASSLGLAGLQETQYF. The DNA for the CDR3 is TGTGCCAGCAGCTTAGGACTAGCGGGGCTTCAAGAGACCCAGTACTTC.

The J gene is TRBJ2-2, the V gene TRBV2, with D unresolved. V was shortened by 9 bases and J by 1 base, with 12 bases between the two germline ends. The V gene's germline CDR1 is SNHLY and CDR2 FYNNEI. The CDR3 is 14 residues long. The CDR3 reads CARSRRRNTGELFF. CDR3 nucleotides: TGTGCCAGGTCGCGTAGGAGGAACACCGGGGAGCTGTTTTTT.

For the CDR3, the DNA is TGTGCCAGCAGCCAAGATTGGGACACTAACTATGGCTACACCTTC. Its translation is CASSQDWDTNYGYTF. The chain is built from TRBV3-1 (or the pseudogene TRBV3-2) and TRBJ1-2; a weak D match, TRBD1 (6 bases). Germline CDR1 reads LGHDT; CDR2 reads YNNKEL (reference sequence). The ends were cut back, 0 bases at V and 0 bases at J, with 8 bases in the middle. The CDR3 extends over 15 amino acids.